Below are 6 T cell receptor beta chains sequenced from a single sample in a study of vaccination and CD4 T cells after COVID-19. Antigen specificity for these receptors is unknown. With the Oncomine TCR Beta short-read assay, DNA from cultured CD4+ T cells was sequenced. In TCRdb, the PCR reads were re-called with MiXCR into one record per CDR3 protein. In the table there are under 20,000 distinct CDR3 sequences, around half of which are singletons. Treatment meaning: approximately nine-day PBMC culture with coronavirus spike peptide pools or control peptides (ViraFEST assay). The sample was CD4+ T cells from blood, cultured in vitro. The receptor set was obtained from a human donor who had recovered from COVID-19.

Only a few counts were recorded for this clonotype. V is TRBV5-1 and J is TRBJ1-2, with 8 bases aligning to TRBD1. The CDR3 extends over 12 amino acids. Germline V lookup: CDR1 SGHRS, CDR2 YFSETQ. Trimming took 4 bases from V and 7 from J; bases not matched to a gene: 3. This chain's CDR3 is CASSKGQGGYTF. CDR3 sequence (DNA): TGCGCCAGCAGCAAAGGACAGGGTGGCTACACCTTC.

The J gene is TRBJ2-3, the V gene TRBV20-1, with 9 bases identical to TRBD1. The length of the CDR3 is 14 residues. Trimming took 5 bases from V and 1 from J; bases not matched to a gene: 4. Germline loops: CDR1 DFQATT, CDR2 SNEGSKA (reference sequence). The CDR3 loop is CSAGRDRGTDTQYF. In nucleotides, the CDR3 is TGCAGTGCTGGGCGGGACAGGGGCACAGATACGCAGTATTTT.

This rearrangement joins TRBV30 to TRBJ1-5; TRBD1 might be the D (6 bases). V lost 0 bases and J 2 bases, leaving 11 bases between the germline ends. Germline V lookup: CDR1 GTSNPN, CDR2 SVGIG (reference sequence). The CDR3 has 15 residues. CDR3 in amino acids: CAWSVSGGGNQPQHF. The CDR3 DNA follows: TGTGCCTGGAGTGTATCTGGGGGCGGCAATCAGCCCCAGCATTTT. Together with reference TRBV30 and TRBJ1-5, the CDR3 gives the full variable domain: SQTIHQWPATLVQPVGSPLSLECTVEGTSNPNLYWYRQAAGRGLQLLFYSVGIGQISSEVPQNLSASRPQDRQFILSSKKLLLSDSGFYLCAWSVSGGGNQPQHFGDGTRLSIL.

The V gene is TRBV4-1, the J gene TRBJ2-7, with D unresolved. The germline CDR1 and CDR2 sequences are MGHRA and YSYEKL. Trimming removed 2 bases from V and 7 bases from J, with 15 bases in between. The CDR3 runs 14 residues. The CDR3 region has the DNA TGCGCCAGCAGCCAACAGGATAGCATGTGGGAGCAGTACTTC. Its protein product is CASSQQDSMWEQYF.

The V call is TRBV6-2 or TRBV6-3, the J call TRBJ2-7; possibly TRBD1 for D (5 bases). This CDR3 has 15 residues. CDR1 is MNHEY, CDR2 SVGEGT, per germline. Trimming shortened V by 2 bases and J by 4 bases, and 15 bases separated the two germline ends. The CDR3 DNA reads TGTGCCAGCAGTTACAGGGGCAGGCTCGGGTACGAGCAGTACTTC. It specifies CASSYRGRLGYEQYF.

The rearrangement links TRBV19 to TRBJ2-3, with D unclear. Trimming stripped 6 bases from V and 2 bases from J, with 6 bases between. This CDR3 comprises 12 residues. Germline V gives CDR1 LNHDA, CDR2 SQIVND (reference sequence). The CDR3 loop is CASSPATDTQYF. CDR3 DNA sequence: TGTGCCAGTAGCCCGGCCACAGATACGCAGTATTTT. Full variable domain (missing parts from reference TRBV19 and TRBJ2-3): DGGITQSPKYLFRKEGQNVTLSCEQNLNHDAMYWYRQDPGQGLRLIYYSQIVNDFQKGDIAEGYSVSREKKESFPLTVTSAQKNPTAFYLCASSPATDTQYFGPGTRLTVL.